These T cell receptor beta chains were read from a single sample in a study of PD-L1 blockade in urothelial cancer. Method: immunoSEQ multiplex PCR; TCRdb's copy keeps in-frame clones and lacks some. Of about 57,000 clones in the sample, 86% were seen once. The sequencing here drew on PBMCs, taken around atezolizumab (anti-PD-L1) treatment. These receptors originate from a man over 45 with urothelial cancer. CDR3s include the opening cysteine and the closing phenylalanine or tryptophan. A D gene is named only where the DNA matches it firmly. The size of a clone is reported for some rows only, either as once, few or many, or as a class for expanded clones.

>15|TRBD2|TRBV18|TRBJ2-7|-
TGTGCCAGCTCACAAAGGACTAGCGTTGCCTACGAGCAGTACTTC
CASSQRTSVAYEQYF
>14|-|TRBV2|TRBJ1-1|-
TGTGCCAGCAGGGAGACAGTGATAGGGGCTGAAGCTTTCTTT
CASRETVIGAEAFF
>12|-|TRBV30|TRBJ2-5|once
TGTGCCTGGAGTGAAGGAGGGGAGACCCAGTACTTC
CAWSEGGETQYF
>15|TRBD1|TRBV7-6|TRBJ1-4|few
TGTGCCAGCAGCTTAGGAGGGGGCGTGGAGGAAAAACTGTTTTTT
CASSLGGGVEEKLFF
>15|-|TRBV6-1|TRBJ2-5|medium-sized
TGTGCCAGCAGTGAAAATTCGGGGTACCAAGAGACCCAGTACTTC
CASSENSGYQETQYF
>15|TRBD1|TRBV9|TRBJ2-7|-
TGTGCCAGCAGCGTAGGACAGGGTCCCTCCTACGAGCAGTACTTC
CASSVGQGPSYEQYF
>19|-|TRBV21-1|TRBJ2-1|-
TGTGCCAGCAGCAAAGGCCGGGAGGGCCTTCGAGGGTCCTACAATGAGCAGTTCTTC
CASSKGREGLRGSYNEQFF
>15|-|TRBV6-5|TRBJ1-2|-
TGTGCCAGCAGCTACCTTAGGACTCAGAACTATGGCTACACCTTC
CASSYLRTQNYGYTF
>14|-|TRBV2|TRBJ1-2|few
TGTGCCAGCACCATCCGGGGGTTGGATTATGGCTACACCTTC
CASTIRGLDYGYTF
>16|-|TRBV6-5|TRBJ2-2|-
TGTGCCAGCAGTTACTTTGCAAGTAGCGCAACCGGGGAGCTGTTTTTT
CASSYFASSATGELFF
>14|-|TRBV30|TRBJ1-6|-
TGTGCCTGGAGTGTGACGGGGGGAGTTTCACCCCTCCACTTT
CAWSVTGGVSPLHF
>14|TRBD1|TRBV7-3|TRBJ2-5|-
TGTGCCAGCAGCCTACAGGGGATGGGGGAGACCCAGTACTTC
CASSLQGMGETQYF
>19|-|TRBV4-1|TRBJ1-4|-
TGCGCCAGCAGCCAAGATCCTCGACGCAGCCGGGCAACTAATGAAAAACTGTTTTTT
CASSQDPRRSRATNEKLFF
>13|-|TRBV15|TRBJ1-2|once
TGTGCCACCAGCAGGGATCGGACTGGTGGCTACACCTTC
CATSRDRTGGYTF
>14|-|TRBV14|TRBJ2-1|-
TGTGCCAGCAGCTCCCCGGGGAGAGAGAATGAGCAGTTCTTC
CASSSPGRENEQFF
>15|-|TRBV7-9|TRBJ1-2|-
TGTGCCAGCAGCCCCCGGGGAGAAGGGTTTGGTGGCTACACCTTC
CASSPRGEGFGGYTF
>14|TRBD1|TRBV2|TRBJ1-5|-
TGTGCCAGCAATAGACAGGGGACGAATGAGCCCCAGCATTTT
CASNRQGTNEPQHF
>13|-|TRBV19|TRBJ2-1|-
TGTGCCAGTAGCCTGCTAGGCTACAATGAGCAGTTCTTC
CASSLLGYNEQFF
>16|TRBD2|TRBV7-2|TRBJ2-1|-
TGTGCCAGCAGCTCAAAACTAGCGGATTCCTACAATGAGCAGTTCTTC
CASSSKLADSYNEQFF
>14|-|TRBV19|TRBJ1-6|-
TGTGCCAGTAGTATCCAGGAATATAATTCACCCCTCCACTTT
CASSIQEYNSPLHF
>14|TRBD1|TRBV6-1|TRBJ1-2|-
TGTGCCAGCAGTGAAGCGCTCGACAGGGGTGGCTACACCTTC
CASSEALDRGGYTF
>15|-|TRBV18|TRBJ2-7|-
TGTGCCAGCTCACCACTTCCGGGACAATCCTACGAGCAGTACTTC
CASSPLPGQSYEQYF
>14|TRBD1|TRBV18|TRBJ1-4|-
TGTGCCAGCTCACCGACAGGGGGAGGCGAAAAACTGTTTTTT
CASSPTGGGEKLFF
>15|-|TRBV5-4|TRBJ2-7|-
TGTGCCAGCAGCTTAATGGAGGGGGCCAGCTACGAGCAGTACTTC
CASSLMEGASYEQYF
>15|-|TRBV7-8|TRBJ2-1|-
TGTGCCAGCAGCTTAATAAGACTAGATTACAATGAGCAGTTCTTC
CASSLIRLDYNEQFF
>14|TRBD2|TRBV7-9|TRBJ2-3|-
TGTGCCAGCAGCTGGACTAGCGGTACAGATACGCAGTATTTT
CASSWTSGTDTQYF
>14|-|TRBV7-9|TRBJ2-5|-
TGTGCCAGCAGCTTAGCCGGTAGTACGGAGACCCAGTACTTC
CASSLAGSTETQYF
>16|TRBD2|TRBV4-1|TRBJ2-5|-
TGCGCCAGCAGCCAAACCGGGACTAGCGGGAGACAGACCCAGTACTTC
CASSQTGTSGRQTQYF
>16|TRBD2|TRBV5-1|TRBJ2-1|-
TGCGCCAGCAGCATCCTAGCGGGGGACTCCTACAATGAGCAGTTCTTC
CASSILAGDSYNEQFF
>15|TRBD1|TRBV2|TRBJ1-5|-
TGTGCCAGCAGTGTTGACAGGGGGAGCAATCAGCCCCAGCATTTT
CASSVDRGSNQPQHF
>14|TRBD2|TRBV10-3|TRBJ2-7|once
TGTGCCATCAGTGATAGCGGGATCTCCTACGAGCAGTACTTC
CAISDSGISYEQYF
>18|TRBD1|TRBV19|TRBJ2-6|-
TGTGCCAGTAGTAAAACAGGGGTTATGGGCTCTGGGGCCAACGTCCTGACTTTC
CASSKTGVMGSGANVLTF
>15|TRBD2|TRBV28|TRBJ2-3|-
TGTGCCAGCAGTCCTAGCGGGAGGGCCGCAGATACGCAGTATTTT
CASSPSGRAADTQYF
>15|-|TRBV28|TRBJ1-5|-
TGTGCCAGCAGTTTTTGGGGCAGGGGCGATCAGCCCCAGCATTTT
CASSFWGRGDQPQHF
>12|-|TRBV19|TRBJ2-7|-
TGTGCCAGTAGCCCGGACAGCTACGAGCAGTACTTC
CASSPDSYEQYF
>15|-|TRBV25-1|TRBJ1-1|-
TGTGCCAGCAGTCCCATTGACAGGCCAAACACTGAAGCTTTCTTT
CASSPIDRPNTEAFF
>13|-|TRBV9|TRBJ2-7|-
TGTGCAATCTCCACAGTGGGGCCCTACGAGCAGTACTTC
CAISTVGPYEQYF
>14|-|TRBV27|TRBJ2-2|-
TGTGCCAGCAGTCCAAACACCAGGGCCGGGGAGCTGTTTTTT
CASSPNTRAGELFF
>14|TRBD2|TRBV5-1|TRBJ2-5|-
TGCGCCAGCAGCGAGACTAGCGGGAGGGAGACCCAGTACTTC
CASSETSGRETQYF
>16|TRBD1|TRBV5-6|TRBJ1-5|-
TGTGCCAGCAGCTTGGGGGGACAGGGAAGGGGTCAGCCCCAGCATTTT
CASSLGGQGRGQPQHF
>15|-|TRBV2|TRBJ2-5|-
TGTGCCAGCAGTGAGGCGGGAATATGGGGGGAGACCCAGTACTTC
CASSEAGIWGETQYF
>14|-|TRBV6-5|TRBJ1-2|-
TGTGCCAGCAGTTATGAGCCGGGGGACTATGGCTACACCTTC
CASSYEPGDYGYTF
>13|TRBD1|TRBV4-2|TRBJ1-2|few
TGTGCCAGCAGCCAAGGGCAGGGGGCTGGCTACACCTTC
CASSQGQGAGYTF
>19|TRBD2|TRBV5-1|TRBJ2-3|few
TGCGCCAGCAGCCGAGGGGGGACTAGCGGGAGTTGGTCCGCAGATACGCAGTATTTT
CASSRGGTSGSWSADTQYF
>15|TRBD1|TRBV7-7|TRBJ2-5|-
TGTGCTAGCAGCTCGACAGGGGCCTTCCCGGAGACCCAGTACTTC
CASSSTGAFPETQYF
>14|TRBD1|TRBV6-1|TRBJ1-2|-
TGTGCCAGCATGTACGACAGGGGGTTTGGTGGCTACACCTTC
CASMYDRGFGGYTF
>15|TRBD1|TRBV5-1|TRBJ1-4|-
TGCGCCAGCAGCTCAACGGACAGGACGCCTGAAAAACTGTTTTTT
CASSSTDRTPEKLFF
>17|TRBD2|TRBV2|TRBJ2-1|-
TGTGCCAGCAGCCGCGGCGGGGGGCTTAGCTCCTACAATGAGCAGTTCTTC
CASSRGGGLSSYNEQFF
>15|-|TRBV27|TRBJ2-4|-
TGTGCCAGCAGGAAGAGCTCGGTGACCAAAAACATTCAGTACTTC
CASRKSSVTKNIQYF
>14|-|TRBV21-1|TRBJ2-1|-
TGTGCCAGCAGCAGGACAGAAAACTACAATGAGCAGTTCTTC
CASSRTENYNEQFF
>17|TRBD1|TRBV28|TRBJ2-7|-
TGTGCCAGCAGACACCCCGAAAGGAGACAGGGGAGCTACGAGCAGTACTTC
CASRHPERRQGSYEQYF
>11|-|TRBV5-1|TRBJ2-5|-
TGCGCCAGCAGGGGGGGAGAGACCCAGTACTTC
CASRGGETQYF
>15|TRBD1|TRBV28|TRBJ1-6|-
TGTGCCACCGGGACAGGGGGAAAAGGGAATTCACCCCTCCACTTT
CATGTGGKGNSPLHF
>11|-|TRBV6-6|TRBJ2-7|medium-sized
TGTGCCAGCAGGGACAGTTACGAGCAGTACTTC
CASRDSYEQYF
>15|TRBD1|TRBV7-8|TRBJ2-3|-
TGTGCCAGCAGCTTGACCGGGACAGCCACAGATACGCAGTATTTT
CASSLTGTATDTQYF
>19|-|TRBV16|TRBJ1-2|-
TGTGCCAGCAGCCAATCTCACCGCGTGCGAGGGAATCTGAACTATGGCTACACCTTC
CASSQSHRVRGNLNYGYTF
>16|TRBD2|TRBV25-1|TRBJ2-5|-
TGTGCCAGCAGTGCCCGCCCAACTAGCGGGAGAGAGACCCAGTACTTC
CASSARPTSGRETQYF